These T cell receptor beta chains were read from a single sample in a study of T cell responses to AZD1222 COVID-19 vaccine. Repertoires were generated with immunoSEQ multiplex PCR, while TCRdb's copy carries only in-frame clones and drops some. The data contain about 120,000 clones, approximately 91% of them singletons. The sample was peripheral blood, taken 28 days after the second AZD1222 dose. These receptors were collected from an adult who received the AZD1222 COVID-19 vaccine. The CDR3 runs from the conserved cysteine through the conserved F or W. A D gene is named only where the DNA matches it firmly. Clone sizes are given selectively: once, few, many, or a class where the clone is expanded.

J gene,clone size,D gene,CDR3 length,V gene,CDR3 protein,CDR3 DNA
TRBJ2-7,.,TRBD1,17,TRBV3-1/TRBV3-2,CASSHRFPGQISYEQYF,TGTGCCAGCAGCCACCGCTTTCCGGGACAGATCTCCTACGAGCAGTACTTC
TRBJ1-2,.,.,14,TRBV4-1,CASSQDRAEYGYTF,TGCGCCAGCAGCCAAGATCGGGCAGAATATGGCTACACCTTC
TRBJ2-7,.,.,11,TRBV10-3,CATRMGNEQYF,TGTGCCACCCGGATGGGGAACGAGCAGTACTTC
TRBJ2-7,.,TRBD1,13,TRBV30,CAWSKGQDYEQYF,TGTGCCTGGAGTAAGGGACAGGACTACGAGCAGTACTTC
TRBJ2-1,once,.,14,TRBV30,CAWSVGLGYNEQFF,TGTGCCTGGAGTGTAGGGCTAGGCTACAATGAGCAGTTCTTC
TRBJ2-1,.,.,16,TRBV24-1,CATSDTVDNRFNEQFF,TGTGCCACCAGTGATACGGTCGATAATCGTTTCAATGAGCAGTTCTTC
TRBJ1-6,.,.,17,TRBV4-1,CASSQDWGAPYNSPLHF,TGCGCCAGCAGCCAAGATTGGGGGGCCCCGTATAATTCACCCCTCCACTTT
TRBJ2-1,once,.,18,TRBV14,CASSQSRSLGGSYNEQFF,TGTGCCAGCAGCCAAAGCCGGTCATTGGGGGGCTCCTACAATGAGCAGTTCTTC
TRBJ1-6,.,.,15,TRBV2,CASSSGWGGQSPLHF,TGTGCCAGCAGCTCGGGATGGGGAGGGCAATCACCCCTCCACTTT
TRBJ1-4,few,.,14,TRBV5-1,CASSLEPANEKLFF,TGCGCCAGCAGCTTGGAGCCAGCTAATGAAAAACTGTTTTTT
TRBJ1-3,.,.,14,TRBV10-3,CAISGGNSGNTIYF,TGTGCCATCAGCGGGGGCAACTCTGGAAACACCATATATTTT
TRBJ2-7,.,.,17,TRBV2,CASRPSRLSGGYYEQYF,TGTGCCAGCAGACCTTCGAGGTTATCGGGCGGATACTACGAGCAGTACTTC
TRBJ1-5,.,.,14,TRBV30,CAWSLGHSNQPQHF,TGTGCCTGGAGCCTCGGACATAGCAATCAGCCCCAGCATTTT
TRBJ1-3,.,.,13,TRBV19,CASNIGNGNTIYF,TGTGCCAGTAACATCGGAAATGGAAACACCATATATTTT
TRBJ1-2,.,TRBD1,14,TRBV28,CASQTGATNYGYTF,TGTGCCAGTCAAACAGGGGCCACGAACTATGGCTACACCTTC
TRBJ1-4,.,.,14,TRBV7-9,CASSYAGSNEKLFF,TGTGCCAGCAGCTACGCCGGGAGCAATGAAAAACTGTTTTTT
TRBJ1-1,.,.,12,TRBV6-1,CASSDQGSEAFF,TGTGCCAGCAGTGATCAGGGGTCTGAAGCTTTCTTT
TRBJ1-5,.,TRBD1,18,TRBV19,CARLPEDRGARGNQPQHF,TGTGCCCGACTACCCGAGGACAGGGGGGCGCGGGGCAATCAGCCCCAGCATTTT
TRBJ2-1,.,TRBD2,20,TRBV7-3,CASSFYGMGAGGFSYNEQFF,TGTGCCAGCAGCTTCTATGGAATGGGAGCGGGAGGCTTCTCCTACAATGAGCAGTTCTTC
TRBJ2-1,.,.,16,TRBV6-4,CASSGIHQRVTNEQFF,TGTGCCAGCAGTGGTATCCATCAGAGGGTAACCAATGAGCAGTTCTTC
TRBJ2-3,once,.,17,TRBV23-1,CASLKGARLTSTDTQYF,TGCGCCAGCCTAAAGGGAGCTAGACTGACTAGCACAGATACGCAGTATTTT
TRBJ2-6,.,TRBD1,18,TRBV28,CASSFSGTGYTGANVLTF,TGTGCCAGCAGTTTCTCCGGGACAGGGTATACTGGGGCCAACGTCCTGACTTTC
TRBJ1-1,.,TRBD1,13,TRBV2,CASSLQGVSEAFF,TGTGCCAGCAGCCTACAGGGGGTGTCTGAAGCTTTCTTT
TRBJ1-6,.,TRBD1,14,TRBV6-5,CASRTDRTNSPLHF,TGTGCCAGCAGGACGGACAGGACTAATTCACCCCTCCACTTT
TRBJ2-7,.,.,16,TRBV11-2,CASSSSYDRNSYEQYF,TGTGCCAGCAGTTCTTCCTACGACAGGAACTCCTACGAGCAGTACTTC
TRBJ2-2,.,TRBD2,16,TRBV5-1,CASSLSGTRNTGELFF,TGCGCCAGCAGCTTGTCTGGGACTAGAAACACCGGGGAGCTGTTTTTT
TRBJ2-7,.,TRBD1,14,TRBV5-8,CASTWDRASSEQYF,TGTGCCAGCACCTGGGACAGGGCATCTTCCGAGCAGTACTTC
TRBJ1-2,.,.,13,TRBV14,CASSLGLDYGYTF,TGTGCCAGCAGCCTCGGTTTGGACTATGGCTACACCTTC
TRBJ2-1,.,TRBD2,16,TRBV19,CASSLAGGHYYNEQFF,TGTGCCAGTAGTTTAGCGGGAGGTCACTACTACAATGAGCAGTTCTTC
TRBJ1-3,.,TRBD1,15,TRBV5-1,CASSRTGSSGNTIYF,TGCGCCAGCAGCCGGACAGGCTCCTCTGGAAACACCATATATTTT
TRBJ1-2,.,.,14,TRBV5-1,CASSSETGADGYTF,TGCGCCAGCAGCTCCGAGACAGGAGCTGATGGCTACACCTTC
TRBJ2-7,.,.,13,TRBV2,CASKTQPNYEQYF,TGTGCCAGCAAAACGCAACCTAACTACGAGCAGTACTTC
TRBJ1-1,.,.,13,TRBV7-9,CASSFGGLTEAFF,TGTGCCAGCAGCTTCGGGGGGCTCACTGAAGCTTTCTTT
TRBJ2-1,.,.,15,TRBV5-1,CASSSSAPLGNEQFF,TGCGCCAGCAGCTCTAGCGCACCCCTAGGTAATGAGCAGTTCTTC
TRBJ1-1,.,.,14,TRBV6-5,CASSRDFTPTEAFF,TGTGCCAGCAGTCGGGACTTCACCCCCACTGAAGCTTTCTTT
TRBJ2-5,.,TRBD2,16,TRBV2,CASSVPTSGSLETQYF,TGTGCCAGCAGTGTACCTACTAGCGGGAGTTTGGAGACCCAGTACTTC
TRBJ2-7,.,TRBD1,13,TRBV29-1,CSVGGQGSYEQYF,TGCAGCGTTGGAGGACAGGGGTCCTACGAGCAGTACTTC
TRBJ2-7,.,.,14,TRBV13,CASSLQGGAYEQYF,TGTGCCAGCAGCCTGCAGGGGGGAGCCTACGAGCAGTACTTC
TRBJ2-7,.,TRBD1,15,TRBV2,CASNYVRDREYEQYF,TGTGCCAGCAACTACGTCCGGGACAGGGAGTACGAGCAGTACTTC